The 26 T cell receptor beta chains below all came from one sample that was sequenced in a study of T cell responses to AZD1222 COVID-19 vaccine. Method: immunoSEQ multiplex PCR; TCRdb's copy keeps in-frame clones and lacks some. The sample lists about 140,000 clones, roughly 92% occurring once. The sample consisted of peripheral blood, taken on day 0 of AZD1222 vaccination. The receptors were gathered from an adult in good health.

This chain links TRBV5-4 with TRBJ2-7; TRBD1 might be the D (7 bases). The CDR3 covers 15 residues. The V end lost 0 bases, the J end lost 3 bases, and 13 bases lay between the germline ends. Germline assignment: CDR1 SGHNT and CDR2 YYREEE (reference sequence). In DNA, the CDR3 is TGTGCCAGCAGCTTGGGGACAGGAGGGGACTACGAGCAGTACTTC. Amino acid sequence: CASSLGTGGDYEQYF. Together with reference TRBV5-4 and TRBJ2-7, the CDR3 gives the full variable domain: ETGVTQSPTHLIKTRGQQVTLRCSSQSGHNTVSWYQQALGQGPQFIFQYYREEENGRGNFPPRFSGLQFPNYSSELNVNALELDDSALYLCASSLGTGGDYEQYFGPGTRLTVT.

The V gene is TRBV7-3, the J gene TRBJ2-7; TRBD2 matches 8 bases. V lost 1 base, J lost 3 bases, and 11 bases stayed unmatched. The CDR3 consists of 17 residues. CDR1 is SGHTA and CDR2 is FQGTGA in the germline V gene. Here the CDR3 reads CASSLIGGQAGDYEQYF. The DNA for the CDR3 is TGTGCCAGCAGCTTAATTGGAGGACAAGCGGGAGACTACGAGCAGTACTTC.

This chain joins TRBV12-5 and TRBJ2-7; D is perhaps TRBD2 (6 bases). The CDR3 covers 17 residues. V shed 0 bases and J shed 0 bases, with 15 bases lying between them. Germline V gene lookup returns CDR1 LGHNT and CDR2 FRNRAP. The CDR3: CASGLVLGGGSSYEQYF. The DNA of the CDR3 is TGTGCTAGTGGTTTGGTACTGGGCGGAGGGAGCTCCTACGAGCAGTACTTC.

This clone was detected once. The chain has TRBV28 and TRBJ2-5; 8 bases agree with TRBD1. The CDR3 spans 17 residues. In germline, CDR1 is MDHEN, CDR2 SYDVKM. The J segment lost 5 bases and the V segment lost 3 bases, leaving 14 bases of the junction unmatched. CDR3 residues: CASSFVGQGGWGETQYF. The DNA of the CDR3 is TGTGCCAGCAGTTTCGTCGGACAGGGAGGATGGGGGGAGACCCAGTACTTC.

The chain links TRBV6-5 to TRBJ2-2; 7 positions agree with TRBD1. Trimming cost V 4 bases and J 4 bases; bases outside gene matches: 6. The germline V gene has CDR1 MNHEY and CDR2 SVGAGI. The CDR3 has 15 residues. The CDR3 DNA sequence: TGTGCCAGCAGTTGGGCTTACAGGGGCACCGGGGAGCTGTTTTTT. Its translation: CASSWAYRGTGELFF.

J is TRBJ1-3 and V is TRBV5-4, with unresolved D. The CDR3 is 15 amino acids. In germline, CDR1 is SGHNT, CDR2 YYREEE (reference sequence). V lost 2 bases to trimming and J lost 0 bases, with 9 bases between them. This CDR3 reads CASSFWGFSGNTIYF. The CDR3 bases are TGTGCCAGCAGCTTTTGGGGATTCTCTGGAAACACCATATATTTT.

This sequence joins TRBV3-1 (or the pseudogene TRBV3-2) and TRBJ1-1, with a possible D match to TRBD1 (6 bases). Trimming shortened V by 0 bases and J by 2 bases, and 13 bases separated the two germline ends. This CDR3 region has 16 residues. Per germline, CDR1 LGHDT and CDR2 YNNKEL (reference sequence). CDR3 protein: CASSQDPPGENTEAFF. The CDR3 nucleotides are TGTGCCAGCAGCCAAGACCCCCCAGGGGAAAACACTGAAGCTTTCTTT.

The V call is TRBV21-1, the J call TRBJ2-7. TRBV21-1 is given as a pseudogene. The CDR3 consists of 16 residues. CDR3 protein: CASSKGRDKETYEQYF. As DNA, the CDR3 is TGTGCCAGCAGCAAAGGGAGGGACAAGGAAACCTACGAGCAGTACTTC.

This clone was seen once. This sequence joins TRBV5-4 and TRBJ2-3; the D is unclear. In germline, CDR1 is SGHNT, CDR2 YYREEE (reference sequence). This CDR3 comprises 13 residues. The V end was cut by 0 bases, the J end by 6 bases, with 8 bases between. The CDR3 DNA sequence: TGTGCCAGCAGCTTGGCCCCTGAGGATACGCAGTATTTT. Encoded protein: CASSLAPEDTQYF.

V and J are TRBV4-1 and TRBJ2-5; D remains unclear. Trimming took off 3 bases at V and 2 bases at J, with 4 bases between the two ends. This CDR3 region has 12 residues. Germline CDR1 MGHRA, CDR2 YSYEKL. The CDR3 region has the DNA TGCGCCAGCAGCCACCCACAAGAGACCCAGTACTTC. Translating it yields CASSHPQETQYF.

This clone was observed a single time. V is TRBV2 and J is TRBJ1-6; the match to TRBD1 covers 7 bases. Germline loops: CDR1 SNHLY, CDR2 FYNNEI. The V gene end was trimmed by 8 bases and the J gene end by 2 bases; junction bases not matched to a gene: 6. There are 15 residues in the CDR3. The CDR3 reads CASLPRGTYNSPLHF. CDR3 bases: TGTGCCAGCTTACCCAGGGGGACCTATAATTCACCCCTCCACTTT.

This rearrangement joins TRBV6-5 to TRBJ2-7; D is possibly TRBD2 (6 bases). V was pared by 0 bases and J by 2 bases, with 8 bases between. Germline lookup yields CDR1 MNHEY and CDR2 SVGAGI. The CDR3 covers 14 residues. The CDR3, as DNA: TGTGCCAGCAGTTACTCGGAGGGCCCCTACGAGCAGTACTTC. It codes for CASSYSEGPYEQYF.

The chain uses TRBV5-6 and TRBJ2-2; D tentatively reads TRBD1 or TRBD2 (5 bases each). From germline, CDR1 is SGHDT and CDR2 YYEEEE. The CDR3 runs 14 residues. Trimming took 4 bases from V and 7 from J, leaving 14 bases between them. Here the CDR3 reads CASSGGWRVGELFF. The CDR3 nucleotides read TGTGCCAGCAGCGGGGGTTGGCGAGTCGGGGAGCTGTTTTTT. The full variable domain, rest sourced from reference TRBV5-6 and TRBJ2-2, is DAGVTQSPTHLIKTRGQQVTLRCSPKSGHDTVSWYQQALGQGPQFIFQYYEEEERQRGNFPDRFSGHQFPNYSSELNVNALLLGDSALYLCASSGGWRVGELFFGEGSRLTVL.

CDR3 nucleotides: TGTGCCAGCAGTGTGGACAGGGGTACCTACGAGCAGTACTTC. Protein sequence: CASSVDRGTYEQYF. V usage is TRBV2 and J usage is TRBJ2-7, with TRBD1 identical over 9 bases. Germline V gene sequence: CDR1 SNHLY, CDR2 FYNNEI. The CDR3 sequence is 14 residues long. Trimming removed 4 bases from V and 2 bases from J; junction bases left unmatched: 3.

The chain employs TRBV18 and TRBJ1-5; tentatively, D is TRBD1 (5 bases). CDR1 and CDR2 from the germline V gene are KGHSH and LQKENI. The CDR3 runs to 15 residues. The ends were cut back, 0 bases at V and 7 bases at J, with 13 bases in the middle. CDR3 bases: TGTGCCAGCTCACCACCGGGGGGTGTAGAACAGCCCCAGCATTTT. It yields the protein CASSPPGGVEQPQHF.

In its sample, this clone was seen once. The J gene is TRBJ1-5, the V gene TRBV20-1; D remains unclear. Germline V lookup: CDR1 DFQATT, CDR2 SNEGSKA (reference sequence). Trimming pared 3 bases from V and 7 bases from J, leaving 10 bases between. The CDR3 spans 12 residues. The CDR3 spells CSASYGVQPQHF. CDR3 coding DNA: TGCAGTGCTAGTTACGGGGTCCAGCCCCAGCATTTT.

The chain joins TRBV6-2 or TRBV6-3 to TRBJ1-2, with 12 nucleotides matching TRBD1. The CDR3 is 16 amino acids. V was pared by 5 bases and J by 6 bases, with 10 bases of the junction left unmatched. Germline V gives CDR1 MNHEY, CDR2 SVGEGT. The CDR3 sequence is CASSGTGGLPLDGYTF. DNA for the CDR3: TGTGCCAGCAGTGGGACAGGGGGCTTGCCTTTGGATGGCTACACCTTC.

The chain employs TRBV2 and TRBJ1-2; D is perhaps TRBD1 (5 bases). CDR1 is SNHLY, CDR2 FYNNEI, per germline. The V and J ends lost 4 bases and 4 bases respectively, with 16 bases between them. The CDR3 has 15 amino acids. The CDR3: CASSVWGRVGYGYTF. The CDR3 DNA follows: TGTGCCAGCAGTGTTTGGGGCAGGGTGGGCTATGGCTACACCTTC. The whole variable domain, filled in from reference TRBV2 and TRBJ1-2, reads EPEVTQTPSHQVTQMGQEVILRCVPISNHLYFYWYRQILGQKVEFLVSFYNNEISEKSEIFDDQFSVERPDGSNFTLKIRSTKLEDSAMYFCASSVWGRVGYGYTFGSGTRLTVV.

V and J are TRBV29-1 and TRBJ2-2; TRBD1 agrees at 8 bases. The CDR3 consists of 14 residues. With 6 bases clipped from V and 5 bases from J, the junction kept 8 bases outside the gene matches. Germline loops: CDR1 SQVTM, CDR2 ANQGSEA. The CDR3 is CSVTGVRGTGELFF. The CDR3 nucleotides are TGCAGCGTGACAGGGGTGCGGGGAACCGGGGAGCTGTTTTTT.

V is TRBV19 and J is TRBJ2-5; D may be TRBD1 (5 bases). The CDR3 runs to 13 residues. The V end was cut by 5 bases, the J end by 3 bases, with 10 bases between. CDR1 is LNHDA, CDR2 SQIVND, per germline (reference sequence). The CDR3 DNA reads TGTGCCAGTAGTCAAGTCAGGGAAGAGACCCAGTACTTC. It translates to CASSQVREETQYF.

The J gene is TRBJ2-1, the V gene TRBV13; 12 bases agree with TRBD2. Trimming removed 3 bases from V and 9 bases from J; junction bases left unmatched: 6. Germline CDR1 is PRHDT and CDR2 is FYEKMQ (reference sequence). The length of the CDR3 is 15 residues. The CDR3 coding sequence is TGTGCCAGCAGCTTCCTAGGACTAGCGGGATTTGAGCAGTTCTTC. Its translation: CASSFLGLAGFEQFF.

This clone has a handful of counts. This chain links TRBV19 with TRBJ1-4; D is uncertain. V dropped 7 bases and J dropped 2 bases, with 14 bases sitting between them. Per germline, CDR1 LNHDA and CDR2 SQIVND (reference sequence). The CDR3 consists of 15 residues. In DNA form, the CDR3 reads TGTGCCAGTACCCGATCCCCTGGGACTAATGAAAAACTGTTTTTT. The encoded protein is CASTRSPGTNEKLFF. The whole variable domain, remainder taken from reference TRBV19 and TRBJ1-4, is DGGITQSPKYLFRKEGQNVTLSCEQNLNHDAMYWYRQDPGQGLRLIYYSQIVNDFQKGDIAEGYSVSREKKESFPLTVTSAQKNPTAFYLCASTRSPGTNEKLFFGSGTQLSVL.

J is TRBJ1-2 and V is TRBV7-9; D may be TRBD1 (6 bases). CDR1 is SEHNR, CDR2 FQNEAQ, per germline (reference sequence). The V end was cut by 3 bases, the J end by 2 bases, with 13 bases between. The CDR3 sequence is 15 residues long. CDR3 nucleotide sequence: TGTGCCAGCAGCTTTCGGGGGCCTCTGAACTATGGCTACACCTTC. Protein product: CASSFRGPLNYGYTF.

CDR3 protein: CASSLTGGAVSPLHF. For the CDR3, the DNA is TGCGCCAGCAGCTTGACAGGGGGCGCAGTTTCACCCCTCCACTTT. This chain uses TRBV5-1 with TRBJ1-6; 9 bases match TRBD1. Germline V gene data show CDR1 as SGHRS and CDR2 as YFSETQ. Trimming at V came to 1 base and at J to 9 bases, leaving 5 bases not matched to a gene. The CDR3 contains 15 residues.

V usage is TRBV30 and J usage is TRBJ2-5; D perhaps matches TRBD2 (6 bases). The CDR3 extends over 13 amino acids. Trimming took off 4 bases at V and 4 bases at J, with 13 bases between the two ends. From germline, CDR1 is GTSNPN and CDR2 SVGIG (reference sequence). CDR3 sequence: CAWIRAEGETQYF. For the CDR3, the DNA is TGTGCCTGGATCAGGGCGGAGGGAGAGACCCAGTACTTC.

The chain links TRBV3-1 (or the pseudogene TRBV3-2) to TRBJ2-1; 11 nucleotides agree with TRBD2. V shed 0 bases and J 3 bases; nucleotides not matched to a gene: 10. The length of the CDR3 is 19 residues. Per germline, CDR1 LGHDT and CDR2 YNNKEL (reference sequence). CDR3: CASSQEVWLAGGLYNEQFF. CDR3 DNA: TGTGCCAGCAGCCAAGAGGTCTGGCTAGCGGGAGGACTCTACAATGAGCAGTTCTTC.